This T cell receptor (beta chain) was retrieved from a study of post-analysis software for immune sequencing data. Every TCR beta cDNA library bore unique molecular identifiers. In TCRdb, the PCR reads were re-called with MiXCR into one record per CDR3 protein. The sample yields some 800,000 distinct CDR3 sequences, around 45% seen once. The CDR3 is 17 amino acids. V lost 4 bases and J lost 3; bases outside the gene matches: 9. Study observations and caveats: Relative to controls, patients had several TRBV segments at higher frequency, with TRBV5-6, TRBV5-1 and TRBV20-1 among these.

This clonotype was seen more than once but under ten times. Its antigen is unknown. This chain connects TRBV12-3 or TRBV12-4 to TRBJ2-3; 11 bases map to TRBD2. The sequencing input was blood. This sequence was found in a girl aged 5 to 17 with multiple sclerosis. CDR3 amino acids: CASSWRGSGRDTDTQYF. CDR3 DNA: TGTGCCAGCAGTTGGCGAGGTAGCGGGAGGGATACAGATACGCAGTATTTT.